This T cell receptor beta chain is from a study of blood T cell repertoires in COVID-19. Study summary: Donors in the United States, Italy and Spain gave samples during acute or convalescent COVID-19. Sample material is recorded as cDNA or gDNA derived from T cells, B-cell-depleted T cells, or PBMCs.

Germline CDR1 reads SEHNR; CDR2 reads FQNEAQ (reference sequence). After removal of 1 base from V and 4 bases from J, the junction contained 4 bases not matched to a gene. The CDR3 covers 15 residues. Original analysis: The assay estimated nucleated cells by amplifying reference gene primers. TCRdb keeps only in-frame clones here, not all; method: immunoSEQ multiplex PCR. The D gene and trimming were derived from the DNA, and the V and J assignments and clone size from that table. Here the sample spans more than 80,000 clones, 85% to 90% being singletons. The receptor was derived from a man aged 35 to 55 with acute or convalescent COVID-19. Sequences were obtained from peripheral blood. The gene calls are TRBV7-9 and TRBJ2-3; TRBD2 matches 8 bases. The CDR3 protein is CASSLGTSIPDTQYF. The DNA for the CDR3 is TGTGCCAGCAGCTTAGGGACTAGCATCCCAGATACGCAGTATTTT.